One T cell receptor beta chain is described in this entry. What it binds is unknown. Germline CDR1 reads SGHTA; CDR2 reads FQGTGA. The CDR3 is made up of 15 amino acids. Trimming left V 1 base short and J 4 bases short, with 12 bases between. This sample was included in a study of cytomegalovirus exposure and HLA in healthy donors. Broader study findings: The listing of 160 or so TCR beta chains classed them as cytomegalovirus-associated. A later analysis linked a missense variant in DCLRE1C to the trimming of TCR beta V and J genes. Some public TCRs appeared in many individuals, while most sequences were rare. In a later analysis, donors in an Asian-associated ancestry cluster reportedly had fewer N-insertions in productive TCRs than the cohort mean.

The PCR was carried out with 60 Vbeta primers and 13 Jbeta primers. Some clones are missing from TCRdb's copy, which holds only in-frame ones; the method was immunoSEQ multiplex PCR. The data show about 110,000 clones, roughly four fifths seen once. The chain combines TRBV7-3 with TRBJ2-3, with D perhaps matching TRBD2 (6 bases). The source is a woman younger than 45 in good health and CMV-seronegative. What was sequenced was PBMCs. The CDR3 nucleotides read TGTGCCAGCAGCTTAATGGGGGGAGAGTCAGATACGCAGTATTTT. It codes for CASSLMGGESDTQYF.